This passage covers 24 T cell receptor beta chains from one sample sequenced in a study of CD8+ T cells in alopecia areata. Treatment described: oral pan-JAK inhibitor, 5-10 mg twice daily. Reverse transcription of extracted RNA yielded cDNA, which provided the sequencing template. Profiling relied on immunoSEQ multiplex PCR, and the TCRdb table lists in-frame clones only, not all of them. The sample yields around 140,000 clones, more than 85% seen once. The specimen was CD8+ T cells sorted from blood, collected at week 4, from a patient treated with tofacitinib. These receptors originate from a human donor with alopecia areata.

Worth noting for this clone: This CDR3 is also generated by other DNA sequences in the sample. The chain uses TRBV29-1 and TRBJ2-3; possible D gene TRBD1, 5 bases. This CDR3 spans 15 amino acids. Germline V gene sequence: CDR1 SQVTM, CDR2 ANQGSEA. Trimming removed 1 base from V and 2 bases from J, with 13 bases in between. CDR3 in DNA: TGCAGCGTTGAAGTAGGGGTCCTATACACAGATACGCAGTATTTT. Translation: CSVEVGVLYTDTQYF.

The chain couples TRBV27 to TRBJ2-3; 7 nucleotides align to TRBD2. This CDR3 comprises 15 residues. Germline assignment: CDR1 MNHEY and CDR2 SMNVEV (reference sequence). J gave up 1 base and V 6 bases, and 7 bases lay outside the gene matches. CDR3 amino acids: CASSWSSGGTDTQYF. CDR3 DNA: TGTGCCAGCAGCTGGTCTAGCGGAGGCACAGATACGCAGTATTTT.

The rearrangement joins TRBV29-1 to TRBJ1-2; D remains unclear. Trimming shortened V by 6 bases and J by 0 bases, and 8 bases separated the two germline ends. Germline V lookup: CDR1 SQVTM, CDR2 ANQGSEA. The CDR3 has 12 residues. The CDR3 DNA sequence: TGCAGCGTAAACAGAGCTAACTATGGCTACACCTTC. This translates into CSVNRANYGYTF.

The chain combines TRBV7-3 with TRBJ1-1; weak D call: TRBD1 (5 bases). Trimming left V 1 base short and J 6 bases short, with 18 bases between. The germline V gene encodes CDR1 SGHTA and CDR2 FQGTGA. The CDR3 runs 16 residues. The CDR3 here is CASSLKTGRARPEAFF. DNA of the CDR3: TGTGCCAGCAGCTTAAAAACGGGCAGGGCCCGCCCTGAAGCTTTCTTT.

The rearrangement links TRBV4-2 to TRBJ1-2; D gene uncertain. The germline V and J ends were trimmed by 7 bases and 6 bases, with 15 bases remaining between them. There are 13 residues in the CDR3. Germline V gene data show CDR1 as LGHNA and CDR2 as YNFKEQ. The CDR3 loop is CASITPGSNGYTF. DNA of the CDR3: TGTGCCAGCATCACCCCGGGGAGCAATGGCTACACCTTC.

J is TRBJ2-7 and V is TRBV27; D gene ambiguous. Per germline, CDR1 MNHEY and CDR2 SMNVEV (reference sequence). The germline V and J ends were trimmed by 4 bases and 6 bases, with 7 bases remaining between them. The CDR3 is 11 amino acids. The CDR3 sequence is CASSYRAEQYF. The CDR3, as DNA: TGTGCCAGCAGTTACCGGGCCGAGCAGTACTTC.

This chain connects TRBV6-5 to TRBJ1-1; D remains unclear. Trimming took off 0 bases at V and 1 base at J, with 6 bases between the two ends. The germline V gene has CDR1 MNHEY and CDR2 SVGAGI. CDR3 length: 14 residues. The CDR3 loop reads CASSYSMGNTEAFF. CDR3 coding DNA: TGTGCCAGCAGTTACTCGATGGGGAACACTGAAGCTTTCTTT.

The chain combines TRBV7-9 with TRBJ1-5; D uncertain. Germline values: CDR1 SEHNR, CDR2 FQNEAQ (reference sequence). This CDR3 has 15 amino acids. Between the trimmed V and J ends, which lost 0 bases and 0 bases, there was a span of 6 bases. CDR3 bases: TGTGCCAGCAGCTTAGCCGGGGATAGCAATCAGCCCCAGCATTTT. This translates into CASSLAGDSNQPQHF.

CDR3 in DNA: TGTGCCAGCAGCTTGGGGGGACACGAGCAGTACTTC. Translating gives CASSLGGHEQYF. This chain joins TRBV11-2 and TRBJ2-7, with TRBD2 as a possible D gene (6 bases). The CDR3 has 12 amino acids. Germline V gives CDR1 SGHAT, CDR2 FQNNGV. Trimming left V 3 bases short and J 5 bases short, with 8 bases between.

The J gene is TRBJ2-1, the V gene TRBV5-6; 12 positions match TRBD2. The germline gives CDR1 SGHDT, CDR2 YYEEEE. The CDR3 covers 15 residues. V shed 4 bases and J 5 bases; nucleotides not matched to a gene: 4. This chain's CDR3 is CASSPGLAGNNEQFF. Here the CDR3 DNA reads TGTGCCAGCAGCCCGGGACTAGCGGGTAACAATGAGCAGTTCTTC.

This clone was seen only a few times. This chain uses TRBV29-1 with TRBJ1-2; D call uncertain. Germline V gene lookup returns CDR1 SQVTM and CDR2 ANQGSEA. The CDR3 has 14 residues. V lost 4 bases, J lost 1 base, and 13 bases lay in between. The CDR3 DNA reads TGCAGCGTTGCTACGGACGGGATTAACTATGGCTACACCTTC. Its protein product is CSVATDGINYGYTF.

This rearrangement joins TRBV5-4 to TRBJ2-3; D might be TRBD1 (6 bases). The CDR3 extends over 15 amino acids. Trimming left V 3 bases short and J 0 bases short, with 11 bases between. Germline V gene data show CDR1 as SGHNT and CDR2 as YYREEE (reference sequence). The chain's CDR3 is CASSYLRGSTDTQYF. CDR3 DNA: TGTGCCAGCAGCTACTTGAGGGGGAGCACAGATACGCAGTATTTT.

The chain recombines TRBV7-9 with TRBJ2-7, with D unclear. Trimming pared 1 base from V and 7 bases from J, leaving 5 bases between. The V gene's germline CDR1 is SEHNR and CDR2 FQNEAQ (reference sequence). The CDR3 covers 11 residues. The CDR3 region has the DNA TGTGCCAGCAGCTTAGGTCGGGAGCAGTACTTC. It codes for CASSLGREQYF.

The chain is built from TRBV2 and TRBJ2-6; a weak D match, TRBD1 (6 bases). The CDR3 contains 19 residues. Germline V CDR1 and CDR2: SNHLY, FYNNEI. Trimming cost V 6 bases and J 0 bases, with 21 bases left between them. CDR3 nucleotide sequence: TGTGCCAGCAGCGCCCCTCTCCGGGACATAATCTCTGGGGCCAACGTCCTGACTTTC. It yields the protein CASSAPLRDIISGANVLTF.

The chain carries TRBV2 and TRBJ2-3, with 8 bases aligning to TRBD1. Germline loops: CDR1 SNHLY, CDR2 FYNNEI. This CDR3 is built from 14 residues. V was clipped by 8 bases and J by 2 bases; unmatched bases: 6. In DNA, the CDR3 is TGTGCCAGCCCCACAGGGGGACCCACAGATACGCAGTATTTT. Its translation: CASPTGGPTDTQYF.

This rearrangement joins TRBV9 to TRBJ2-1; tentatively, D is TRBD2 (5 bases). Germline CDR1 reads SGDLS; CDR2 reads YYNGEE. This CDR3 is 14 amino acids long. V lost 0 bases, J lost 11 bases, and 15 bases lay in between. DNA for the CDR3: TGTGCCAGCAGCGTAGACGGGGTCACGAGCAAGCAGTTCTTC. It is translated as CASSVDGVTSKQFF.

V is TRBV9 and J is TRBJ1-2; TRBD1 matches 8 bases. J was trimmed by 0 bases and V by 3 bases; bases with no gene match: 7. Per germline, CDR1 SGDLS and CDR2 YYNGEE. The CDR3 covers 16 residues. The CDR3: CASSGSRTGSNYGYTF. In DNA form, the CDR3 reads TGTGCCAGCAGCGGTAGCAGGACAGGGTCTAACTATGGCTACACCTTC.

The chain couples TRBV19 to TRBJ2-1; 8 nucleotides line up with TRBD2. Trimming at V came to 7 bases and at J to 9 bases, leaving 8 bases not matched to a gene. Germline V gives CDR1 LNHDA, CDR2 SQIVND (reference sequence). This CDR3 contains 13 residues. CDR3: CASNFGGGSEQFF. In DNA form, the CDR3 reads TGTGCCAGTAATTTTGGCGGGGGGAGTGAGCAGTTCTTC.

The chain is built from TRBV7-2 and TRBJ2-1, with D possibly TRBD1 on 6 matching bases. Germline V gene lookup returns CDR1 SGHTA and CDR2 FQGNSA. V dropped 2 bases and J dropped 6 bases, with 14 bases sitting between them. CDR3 length: 15 residues. CDR3 in amino acids: CASSLSGASPNEQFF. The DNA for the CDR3 is TGTGCCAGCAGCTTATCAGGGGCCTCTCCCAATGAGCAGTTCTTC.

J is TRBJ2-3 and V is TRBV4-1; TRBD2 matches 8 bases. This CDR3 comprises 17 residues. The J segment lost 2 bases and the V segment lost 0 bases, leaving 7 bases of the junction unmatched. Germline lookup yields CDR1 MGHRA and CDR2 YSYEKL. CDR3 in DNA: TGCGCCAGCAGCCAAGATCAGGCGGGAGGAATCACAGATACGCAGTATTTT. Protein: CASSQDQAGGITDTQYF.

This sequence joins TRBV5-5 and TRBJ2-1, with 7 positions matching TRBD2. J was trimmed by 5 bases and V by 7 bases; bases with no gene match: 12. Looked up from germline, CDR1 is SGHKS and CDR2 is YYEKEE (reference sequence). This CDR3 comprises 15 residues. CDR3 sequence: CASGPTGAGDNEQFF. DNA for the CDR3: TGTGCCAGCGGACCTACTGGGGCGGGAGACAATGAGCAGTTCTTC.

The V call is TRBV29-1, the J call TRBJ1-2, with D uncertain. In germline, CDR1 is SQVTM, CDR2 ANQGSEA. The V end was cut by 3 bases, the J end by 5 bases, with 7 bases between. CDR3 size: 11 residues. The CDR3 loop reads CSVDPEYGYTF. CDR3 coding DNA: TGCAGCGTTGACCCAGAATATGGCTACACCTTC.

The gene calls are TRBV9 and TRBJ2-3; D unresolved. The germline CDR1 and CDR2 sequences are SGDLS and YYNGEE. The V end lost 2 bases, the J end lost 3 bases, and 19 bases lay between the germline ends. The CDR3 totals 17 residues. In nucleotides, the CDR3 is TGTGCCAGCAGCGTCAAAGACGGTTCGGTCGTTACAGATACGCAGTATTTT. Translation: CASSVKDGSVVTDTQYF.

CDR3 nucleotide sequence: TGTGCCAGCAGCCTGGATGACCTCGTTCGCACAGATACGCAGTATTTT. Encoded protein: CASSLDDLVRTDTQYF. The rearrangement joins TRBV7-9 to TRBJ2-3, with no clear D. V gave up 5 bases and J gave up 1 base, with 16 bases separating them. Germline V CDR1 and CDR2: SEHNR, FQNEAQ (reference sequence). The CDR3 covers 16 residues.